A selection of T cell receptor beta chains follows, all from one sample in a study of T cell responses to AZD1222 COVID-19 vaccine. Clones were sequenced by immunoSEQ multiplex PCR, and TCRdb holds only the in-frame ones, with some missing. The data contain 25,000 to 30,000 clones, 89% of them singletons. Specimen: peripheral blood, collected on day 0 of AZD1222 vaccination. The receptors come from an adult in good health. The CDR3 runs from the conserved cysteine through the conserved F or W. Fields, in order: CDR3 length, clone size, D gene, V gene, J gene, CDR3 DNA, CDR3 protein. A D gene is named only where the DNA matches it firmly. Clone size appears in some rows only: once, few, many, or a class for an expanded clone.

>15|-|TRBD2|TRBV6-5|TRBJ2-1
TGTGCCAGCAGTCCCCGGACTAGCGGGATCAATGAGCAGTTCTTC
CASSPRTSGINEQFF
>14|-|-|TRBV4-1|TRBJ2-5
TGCGCCAGCAGCCAAGTGACTTCCGTGGAGACCCAGTACTTC
CASSQVTSVETQYF
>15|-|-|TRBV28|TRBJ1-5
TGTGCCAGCAGTTCTCCGGGACGGAGCAATCAGCCCCAGCATTTT
CASSSPGRSNQPQHF
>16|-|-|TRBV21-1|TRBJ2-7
TGTGCCAGCAGCGAACCGGGACAGTGTGTACCCTACGAGCAGTACTTC
CASSEPGQCVPYEQYF
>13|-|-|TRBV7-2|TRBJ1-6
TGTGCCAGCAGCTTAGTCATCGATTCACCCCTCCACTTT
CASSLVIDSPLHF
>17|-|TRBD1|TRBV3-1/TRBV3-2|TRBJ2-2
TGTGCCAGCAGCCAAGCGGGAGACAGGGGTTACACCGGGGAGCTGTTTTTT
CASSQAGDRGYTGELFF
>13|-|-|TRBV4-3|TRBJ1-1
TGCGCCAGCAGCCAAGGGGTGAACACTGAAGCTTTCTTT
CASSQGVNTEAFF
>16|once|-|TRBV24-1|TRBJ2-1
TGTGCCACCAGTGATTTAGGCGCCAGATTGAGGAATGAGCAGTTCTTC
CATSDLGARLRNEQFF
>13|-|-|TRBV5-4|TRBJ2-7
TGTGCCAGCAGCTTGGGGGGCCGATACGAGCAGTACTTC
CASSLGGRYEQYF
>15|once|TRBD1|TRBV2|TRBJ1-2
TGTGCCAGCACTAAAAACCCGGACAGGGGGCACGGCTACACCTTC
CASTKNPDRGHGYTF
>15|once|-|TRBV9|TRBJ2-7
TGTGCCAGCAGCGTAGCAGAGGGGGTATTCTACGAGCAGTACTTC
CASSVAEGVFYEQYF
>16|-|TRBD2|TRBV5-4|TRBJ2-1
TGTGCCAGCAGCTCCAGGACTAGCGGGAGGGGGAATGAGCAGTTCTTC
CASSSRTSGRGNEQFF
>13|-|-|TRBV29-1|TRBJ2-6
TGCAGCGTTGTGGGGGATGGGGCCAACGTCCTGACTTTC
CSVVGDGANVLTF
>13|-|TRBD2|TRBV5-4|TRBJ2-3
TGTGCCGGACTAGCGGGAGAGGAAGATACGCAGTATTTT
CAGLAGEEDTQYF
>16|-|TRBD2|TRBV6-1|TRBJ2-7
TGTGCCAGCAGTGAATACCCTAGCGGGACCGACTACGAGCAGTACTTC
CASSEYPSGTDYEQYF
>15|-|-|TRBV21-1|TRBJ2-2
TGTGCCAGCAGCAAAGGGGGACAGGGGGCCGGGGAGCTGTTTTTT
CASSKGGQGAGELFF
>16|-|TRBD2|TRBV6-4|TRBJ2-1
TGTGCCAGCAGTGACAAGAGGGCTAGCGGGAGGAATGAGCAGTTCTTC
CASSDKRASGRNEQFF
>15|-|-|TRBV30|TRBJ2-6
TGTGCCTGGGACTTGGGGGGCTCTGGGGCCAACGTCCTGACTTTC
CAWDLGGSGANVLTF
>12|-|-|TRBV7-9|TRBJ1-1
TGTGCCAGCAGCTCCACCGGGCCAAAAGCTTTCTTT
CASSSTGPKAFF
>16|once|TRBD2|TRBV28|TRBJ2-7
TGTGCCAGCAGCCCCCCCCAACTAGCGGGGTTCTACGAGCAGTACTTC
CASSPPQLAGFYEQYF
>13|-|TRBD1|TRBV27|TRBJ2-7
TGTGCCATCTTAGACAGGGGAACAAACGAGCAGTACTTC
CAILDRGTNEQYF
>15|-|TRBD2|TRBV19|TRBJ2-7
TGTGCCAGTAGTTCCCTAGCGGGAGGGCCCTACGAGCAGTACTTC
CASSSLAGGPYEQYF
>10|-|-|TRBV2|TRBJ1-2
TGTGCCAGCAGATTAACGGTCTACACCTTC
CASRLTVYTF
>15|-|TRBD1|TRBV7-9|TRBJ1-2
TGTGCCAGCAGCACCGGGACAGGGCGCACCTATGGCTACACCTTC
CASSTGTGRTYGYTF
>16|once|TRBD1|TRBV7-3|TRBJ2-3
TGTGCCAGCAGCTACGGTAGTGGACAGGGGTTAGATACGCAGTATTTT
CASSYGSGQGLDTQYF
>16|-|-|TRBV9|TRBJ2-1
TGTGCCAGCAGCGTACTTCCGGTCACGGGTGTTTTGGGGCAGTTCTTC
CASSVLPVTGVLGQFF
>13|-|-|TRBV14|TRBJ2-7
TGTGCCAGCAGCCAAGATCTGGGGGGGCGGCAGTACTTC
CASSQDLGGRQYF
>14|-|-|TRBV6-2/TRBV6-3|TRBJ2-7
TGTGCCAGCAGTCATACCCGGACACCTTTGGAGCAGTACTTC
CASSHTRTPLEQYF
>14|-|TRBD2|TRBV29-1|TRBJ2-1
TGCAGCGTTGAGCGACTAGCGGGAGGGAATGAGCAGTTCTTC
CSVERLAGGNEQFF
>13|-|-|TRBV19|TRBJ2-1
TGTGCCAGTAGTATAGGGCCCTCCCGGGAGCAGTTCTTC
CASSIGPSREQFF
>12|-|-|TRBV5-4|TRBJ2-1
TGTGCCAGCAGCTTGGCGGCTCGAGAGCAGTTCTTC
CASSLAAREQFF
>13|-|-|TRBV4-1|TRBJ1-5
TGCGCCAGCAGCCTTCGGACAAATCAGCCCCAGCATTTT
CASSLRTNQPQHF
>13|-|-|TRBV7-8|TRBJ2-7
TGTGCCAGCAGCACGGGACCTCTCTACGAGCAGTACTTC
CASSTGPLYEQYF
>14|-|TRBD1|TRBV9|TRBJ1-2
TGTGCCAGCAGCGCATCAGACAGGGCCTATGGCTACACCTTC
CASSASDRAYGYTF
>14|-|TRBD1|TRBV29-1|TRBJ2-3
TGCAGCGCCCACGGGACAGCTAACACAGATACGCAGTATTTT
CSAHGTANTDTQYF
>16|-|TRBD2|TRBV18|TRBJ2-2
TGTGCCAGCTCTTCGGGACTAGCGGGAGCTACCGGGGAGCTGTTTTTT
CASSSGLAGATGELFF
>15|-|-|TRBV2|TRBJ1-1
TGTGCCAGCAGTGAAGACAGGGCGGGATACACTGAAGCTTTCTTT
CASSEDRAGYTEAFF
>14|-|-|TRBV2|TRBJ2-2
TGTGCCAGCAGTGCTCGAAGGCCGGGCGGGGAGCTGTTTTTT
CASSARRPGGELFF
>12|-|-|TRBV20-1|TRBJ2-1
TGCAGTGCTAGTGCAGGTCGGGATGAGCAGTTCTTC
CSASAGRDEQFF
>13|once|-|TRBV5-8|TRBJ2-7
TGTGCCAGCAGCCCCCTGTTCACCTACGAGCAGTACTTC
CASSPLFTYEQYF
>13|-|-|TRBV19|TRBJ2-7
TGTGCCAGTAGTGTACAGAGTTTCTACGAGCAGTACTTC
CASSVQSFYEQYF
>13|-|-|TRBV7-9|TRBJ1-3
TGTGCCCGGGAAGAGAGCTCTGGAAACACCATATATTTT
CAREESSGNTIYF
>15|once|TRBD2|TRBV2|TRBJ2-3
TGTGCCAGCAGCGGGACTAGCGTGCGCCGGGATACGCAGTATTTT
CASSGTSVRRDTQYF
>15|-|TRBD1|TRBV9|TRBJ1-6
TGTGCCAGCAGCGTAGGGGGACAGAGCCATTCACCCCTCCACTTT
CASSVGGQSHSPLHF
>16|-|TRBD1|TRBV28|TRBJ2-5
TGTGCCAGCAGTTTAGGCGCTGCAGGGGGAATAGAGACCCAGTACTTC
CASSLGAAGGIETQYF
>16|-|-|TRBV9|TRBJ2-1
TGTGCCAGCAGCGTAGCGGTCCCGTTGGCCTACAATGAGCAGTTCTTC
CASSVAVPLAYNEQFF
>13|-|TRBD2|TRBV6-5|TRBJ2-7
TGTGTCAGCAGCGGGAGAACCTCCTACGAGCAGTACTTC
CVSSGRTSYEQYF
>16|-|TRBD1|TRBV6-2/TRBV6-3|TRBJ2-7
TGTGCCAGCAGTTACCTCTTCGACAGGGAAGATTACGAGCAGTACTTC
CASSYLFDREDYEQYF
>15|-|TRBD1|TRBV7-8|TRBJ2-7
TGTGCCAGCAGCACAGGACAGGTTGGGGAATACGAGCAGTACTTC
CASSTGQVGEYEQYF
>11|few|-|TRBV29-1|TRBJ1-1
TGCAGCGGCGGGTCCAACACTGAAGCTTTCTTT
CSGGSNTEAFF
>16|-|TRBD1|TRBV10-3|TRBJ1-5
TGTGCCATCAGTGAGGTGGACAGGTCCCCGGGAGAGGCCCAGCATTTT
CAISEVDRSPGEAQHF
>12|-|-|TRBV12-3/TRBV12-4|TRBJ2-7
TGTGCCAGCAGCCTTCTAGCTCACGAGCAGTACTTC
CASSLLAHEQYF
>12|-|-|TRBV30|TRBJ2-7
TGTGCCTGTGCAAAATCCTCCTACGAGCAGTACTTC
CACAKSSYEQYF
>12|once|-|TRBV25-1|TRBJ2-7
TGTGCCAGCAGTGAAGGCTTCTACGAGCAGTACTTC
CASSEGFYEQYF